This entry is about one TCR beta chain. Its antigen is not known. TCRdb's table, derived via immunoSEQ multiplex PCR, lists solely in-frame clones and lacks some. The sample has tens of thousands of clones, roughly 86% seen once. Following autologous stem cell transplantation, relapse occurred in every patient, and exposure to brentuximab vedotin varied. The sample belongs to a study of PD-1 blockade in classical Hodgkin lymphoma. The overall study: Treatment was intravenous nivolumab, 3 mg/kg every 2 weeks, until progression.

Study-wide results and caveats: Partial responders and progressors had significantly lower baseline TCR diversity. Repertoire differences lack defined causes, possibly disease activity or prior therapy. Exclusion removed patients who began nivolumab under 1 year after ASCT.

After removal of 5 bases from V and 6 bases from J, the junction contained 5 bases not matched to a gene. The CDR3 spans 13 residues. Germline values: CDR1 KGHSH, CDR2 LQKENI. The rearrangement uses TRBV18 and TRBJ2-5; the match to TRBD1 covers 8 bases. This specimen consisted of peripheral blood mononuclear cells (PBMCs), obtained at baseline. The TCR was taken from a human donor with classical Hodgkin lymphoma. CDR3 sequence: CASSMDRVKTQYF. The CDR3 coding sequence is TGTGCCAGCTCAATGGACAGGGTTAAGACCCAGTACTTC.